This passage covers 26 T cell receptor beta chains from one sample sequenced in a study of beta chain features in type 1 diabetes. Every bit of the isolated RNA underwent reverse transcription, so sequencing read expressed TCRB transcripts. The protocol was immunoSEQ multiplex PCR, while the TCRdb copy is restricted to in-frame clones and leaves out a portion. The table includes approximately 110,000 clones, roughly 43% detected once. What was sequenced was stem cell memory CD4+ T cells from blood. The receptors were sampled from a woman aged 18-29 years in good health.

The CDR3 nucleotides are TGTGCCAGCTCATCAGGGATTGAGACCCAGTACTTC. Its translation: CASSSGIETQYF. The chain combines TRBV18 with TRBJ2-5, with D perhaps TRBD1 (5 bases). There are 12 residues in the CDR3. CDR1 and CDR2 from the germline V gene are KGHSH and LQKENI. V lost 5 bases and J lost 5, with 9 bases in between. Full variable domain (remainder filled in from reference TRBV18 and TRBJ2-5): NAGVMQNPRHLVRRRGQEARLRCSPMKGHSHVYWYRQLPEEGLKFMVYLQKENIIDESGMPKERFSAEFPKEGPSILRIQQVVRGDSAAYFCASSSGIETQYFGPGTRLLVL.

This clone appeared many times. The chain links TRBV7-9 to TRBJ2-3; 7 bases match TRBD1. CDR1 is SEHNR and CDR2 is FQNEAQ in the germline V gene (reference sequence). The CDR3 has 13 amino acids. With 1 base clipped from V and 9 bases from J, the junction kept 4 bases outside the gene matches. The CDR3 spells CASSLGRQGTQYF. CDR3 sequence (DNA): TGTGCCAGCAGCTTAGGACGACAGGGAACGCAGTATTTT.

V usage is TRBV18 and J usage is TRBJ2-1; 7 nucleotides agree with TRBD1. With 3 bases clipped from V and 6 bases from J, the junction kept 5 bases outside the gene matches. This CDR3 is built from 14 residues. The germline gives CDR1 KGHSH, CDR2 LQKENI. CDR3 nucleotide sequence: TGTGCCAGCTCACCTGCCAGGGGGTTCAATGAGCAGTTCTTC. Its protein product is CASSPARGFNEQFF.

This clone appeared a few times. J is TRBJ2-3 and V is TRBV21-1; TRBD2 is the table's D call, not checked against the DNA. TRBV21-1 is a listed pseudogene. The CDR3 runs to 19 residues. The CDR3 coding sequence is TGTGCCAGCCACGAGCGGCTAGCGGGAGTCAATGGCGGCCCGGATACGCAGTATTTT. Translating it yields CASHERLAGVNGGPDTQYF.

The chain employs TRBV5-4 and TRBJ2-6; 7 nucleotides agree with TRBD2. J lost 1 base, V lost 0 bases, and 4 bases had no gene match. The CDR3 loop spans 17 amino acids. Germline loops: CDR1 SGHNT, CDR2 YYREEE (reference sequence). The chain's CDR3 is CASSLAAGASGANVLTF. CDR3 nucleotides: TGTGCCAGCAGCTTGGCGGCGGGAGCATCTGGGGCCAACGTCCTGACTTTC.

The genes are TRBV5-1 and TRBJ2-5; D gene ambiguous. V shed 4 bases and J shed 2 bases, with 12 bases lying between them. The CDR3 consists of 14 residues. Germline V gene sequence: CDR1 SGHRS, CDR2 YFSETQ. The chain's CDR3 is CASSHRGSQETQYF. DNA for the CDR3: TGCGCCAGCAGCCATAGAGGTTCACAAGAGACCCAGTACTTC.

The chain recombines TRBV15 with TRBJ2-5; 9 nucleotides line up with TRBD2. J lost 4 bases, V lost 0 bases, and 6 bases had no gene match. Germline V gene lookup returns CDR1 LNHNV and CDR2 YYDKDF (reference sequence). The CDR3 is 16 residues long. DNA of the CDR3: TGTGCCACCAGCAGAGAGTTAGCGGGAGTGGGAGAGACCCAGTACTTC. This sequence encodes CATSRELAGVGETQYF.

The CDR3 sequence is CASREIPDTQYF. The DNA for the CDR3 is TGCGCCAGCAGAGAGATCCCAGATACGCAGTATTTT. The chain links TRBV5-1 to TRBJ2-3; unclear D gene. The length of the CDR3 is 12 residues. Trimming pared 5 bases from V and 4 bases from J, leaving 8 bases between. The germline V gene encodes CDR1 SGHRS and CDR2 YFSETQ.

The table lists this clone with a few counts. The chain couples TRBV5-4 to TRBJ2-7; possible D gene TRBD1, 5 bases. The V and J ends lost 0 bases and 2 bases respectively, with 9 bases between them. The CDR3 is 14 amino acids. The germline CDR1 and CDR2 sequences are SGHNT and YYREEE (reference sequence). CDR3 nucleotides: TGTGCCAGCAGCTTGGACAGGTCGACCTACGAGCAGTACTTC. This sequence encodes CASSLDRSTYEQYF.

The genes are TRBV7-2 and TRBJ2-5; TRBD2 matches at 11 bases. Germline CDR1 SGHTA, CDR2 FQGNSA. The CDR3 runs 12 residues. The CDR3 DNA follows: TGTGGAGATGACTCCGGGACTAGCGGATATTACTTC. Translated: CGDDSGTSGYYF. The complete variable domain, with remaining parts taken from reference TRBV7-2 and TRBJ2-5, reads GAGVSQSPSNKVTEKGKDVELRCDPISGHTALYWYRQSLGQGLEFLIYFQGNSAPDKSGLPSDRFSAERTGGSVSTLTIQRTQQEDSAVYLCGDDSGTSGYYFGPGTRLLVL.

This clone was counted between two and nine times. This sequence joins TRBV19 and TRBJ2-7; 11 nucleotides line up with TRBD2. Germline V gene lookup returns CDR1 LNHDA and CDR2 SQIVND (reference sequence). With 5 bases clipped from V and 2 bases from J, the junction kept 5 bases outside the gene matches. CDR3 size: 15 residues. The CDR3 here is CASSSTSGSAYEQYF. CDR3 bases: TGTGCCAGTAGTTCCACTAGCGGGAGCGCCTACGAGCAGTACTTC.

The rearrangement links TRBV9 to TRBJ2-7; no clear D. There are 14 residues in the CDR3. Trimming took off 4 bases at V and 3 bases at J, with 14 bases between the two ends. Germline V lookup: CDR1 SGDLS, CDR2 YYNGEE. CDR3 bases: TGTGCCAGCAGCCCTACCAGGATGAACTACGAGCAGTACTTC. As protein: CASSPTRMNYEQYF.

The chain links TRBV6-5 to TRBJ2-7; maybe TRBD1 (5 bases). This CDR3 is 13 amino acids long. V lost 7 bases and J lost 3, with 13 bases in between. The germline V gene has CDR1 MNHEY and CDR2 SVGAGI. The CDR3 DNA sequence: TGTGCCAGCATCCCAGGGCGGAACTACGAGCAGTACTTC. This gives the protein CASIPGRNYEQYF.

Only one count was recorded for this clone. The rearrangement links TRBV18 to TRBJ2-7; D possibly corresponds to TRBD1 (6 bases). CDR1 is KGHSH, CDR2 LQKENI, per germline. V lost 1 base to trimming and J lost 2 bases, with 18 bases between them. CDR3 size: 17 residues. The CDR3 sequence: CASSPLPLRGRTYEQYF. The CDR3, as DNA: TGTGCCAGCTCACCACTTCCGTTGAGGGGGAGAACCTACGAGCAGTACTTC.

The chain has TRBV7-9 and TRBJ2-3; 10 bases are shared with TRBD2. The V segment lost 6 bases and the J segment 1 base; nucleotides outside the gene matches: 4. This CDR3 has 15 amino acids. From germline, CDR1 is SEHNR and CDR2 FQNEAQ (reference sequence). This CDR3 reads CASRKAGGGTDTQYF. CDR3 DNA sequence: TGTGCCAGCAGAAAAGCGGGAGGGGGCACAGATACGCAGTATTTT.

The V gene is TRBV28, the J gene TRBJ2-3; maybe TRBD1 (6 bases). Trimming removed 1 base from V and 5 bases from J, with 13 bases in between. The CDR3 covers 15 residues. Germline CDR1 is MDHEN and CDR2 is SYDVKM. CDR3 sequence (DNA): TGTGCCAGCAGTTTATCCGGCCAGGGGATAGATACGCAGTATTTT. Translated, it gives CASSLSGQGIDTQYF.

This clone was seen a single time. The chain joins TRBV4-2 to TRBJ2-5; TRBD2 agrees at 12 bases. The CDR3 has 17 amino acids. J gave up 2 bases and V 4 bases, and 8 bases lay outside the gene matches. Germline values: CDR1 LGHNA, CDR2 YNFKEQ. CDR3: CASSRAGLAGRQETQYF. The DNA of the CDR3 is TGTGCCAGCAGCCGGGCTGGACTAGCGGGACGGCAAGAGACCCAGTACTTC.

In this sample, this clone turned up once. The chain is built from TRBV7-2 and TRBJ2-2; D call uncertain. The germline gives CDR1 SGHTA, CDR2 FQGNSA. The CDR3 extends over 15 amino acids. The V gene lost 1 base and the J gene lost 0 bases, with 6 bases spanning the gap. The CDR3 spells CASSLVLTNTGELFF. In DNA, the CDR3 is TGTGCCAGCAGCTTAGTTCTAACGAACACCGGGGAGCTGTTTTTT.

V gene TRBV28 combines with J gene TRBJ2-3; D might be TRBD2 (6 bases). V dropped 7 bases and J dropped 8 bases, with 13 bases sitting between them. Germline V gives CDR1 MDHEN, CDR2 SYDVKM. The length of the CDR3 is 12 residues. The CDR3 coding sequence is TGTGCCAGCACTCGATACGGGGGTACGCAGTATTTT. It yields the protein CASTRYGGTQYF.

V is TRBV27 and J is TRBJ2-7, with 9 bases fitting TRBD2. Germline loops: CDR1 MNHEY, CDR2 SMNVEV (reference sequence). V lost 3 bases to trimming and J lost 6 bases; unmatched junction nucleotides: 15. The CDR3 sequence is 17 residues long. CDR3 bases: TGTGCCAGCAGTTTTCGAGTAGCGGGAGACCAGAAAGGCGAGCAGTACTTC. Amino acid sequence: CASSFRVAGDQKGEQYF.

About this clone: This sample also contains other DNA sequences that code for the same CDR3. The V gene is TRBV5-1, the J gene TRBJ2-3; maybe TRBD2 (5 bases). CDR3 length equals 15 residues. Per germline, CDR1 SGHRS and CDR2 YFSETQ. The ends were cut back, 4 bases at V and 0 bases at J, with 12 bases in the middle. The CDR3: CASSRSGVSTDTQYF. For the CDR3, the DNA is TGCGCCAGCAGCCGCAGCGGAGTTAGCACAGATACGCAGTATTTT.

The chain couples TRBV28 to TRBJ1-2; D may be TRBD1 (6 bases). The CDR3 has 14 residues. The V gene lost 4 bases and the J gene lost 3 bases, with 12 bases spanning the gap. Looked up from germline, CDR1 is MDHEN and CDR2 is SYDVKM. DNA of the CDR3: TGTGCCAGCAGTTACAGGGCCCTTTACTATGGCTACACCTTC. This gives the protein CASSYRALYYGYTF.

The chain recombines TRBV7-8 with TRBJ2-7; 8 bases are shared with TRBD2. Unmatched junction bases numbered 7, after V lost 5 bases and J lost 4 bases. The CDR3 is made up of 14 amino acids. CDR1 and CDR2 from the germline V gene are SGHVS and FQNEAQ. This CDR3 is CASSQSGSRYEQYF. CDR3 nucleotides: TGTGCCAGCAGCCAGAGCGGGAGCCGATACGAGCAGTACTTC.

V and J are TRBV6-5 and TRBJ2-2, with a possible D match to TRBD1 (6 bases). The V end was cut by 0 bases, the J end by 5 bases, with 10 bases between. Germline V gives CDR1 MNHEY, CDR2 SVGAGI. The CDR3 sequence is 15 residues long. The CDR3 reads CASSYSITGTGELFF. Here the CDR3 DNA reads TGTGCCAGCAGTTACTCGATTACAGGGACCGGGGAGCTGTTTTTT.

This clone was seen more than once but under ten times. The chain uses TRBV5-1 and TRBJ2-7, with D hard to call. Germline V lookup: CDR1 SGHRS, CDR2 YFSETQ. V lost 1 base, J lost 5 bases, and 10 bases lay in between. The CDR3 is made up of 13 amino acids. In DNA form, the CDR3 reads TGCGCCAGCAGCTTGCCGGGTCCCGACGAGCAGTACTTC. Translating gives CASSLPGPDEQYF.

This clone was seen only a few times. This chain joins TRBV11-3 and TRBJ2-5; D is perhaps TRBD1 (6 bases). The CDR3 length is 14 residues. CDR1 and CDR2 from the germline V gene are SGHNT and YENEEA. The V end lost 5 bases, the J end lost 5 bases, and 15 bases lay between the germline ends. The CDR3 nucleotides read TGTGCCAGCAGCCCGCTTGGACAGTTCGAGACCCAGTACTTC. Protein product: CASSPLGQFETQYF. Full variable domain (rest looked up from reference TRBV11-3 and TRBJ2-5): EAGVVQSPRYKIIEKKQPVAFWCNPISGHNTLYWYLQNLGQGPELLIRYENEEAVDDSQLPKDRFSAERLKGVDSTLKIQPAELGDSAVYLCASSPLGQFETQYFGPGTRLLVL.